The text below deals with one T cell receptor (beta chain). As yet, its antigen is unknown. The sample belongs to a study of cytomegalovirus exposure and HLA in healthy donors. CDR1 SGHDT and CDR2 YYEEEE come from the germline V gene. Trimming removed 0 bases from V and 2 bases from J, with 6 bases in between. The CDR3 contains 13 residues. 13 Jbeta primers and 60 Vbeta primers were used for the PCR. The repertoire was sequenced with immunoSEQ multiplex PCR; TCRdb's copy has only in-frame clones and lacks some. This table has around 150,000 clones, roughly 77% appearing once. Study results and limitations: An observed cluster of highly shared sequence variants was recorded as a likely sequencing artifact. Rarity held for most TCR sequences, but there were some public TCRs that occurred in many donors. Accurate HLA-A and HLA-B prediction from TCR beta sequences was reported for most subjects.

The TCR was taken from a woman aged 40 to 49 in good health and CMV-seropositive. The specimen sequenced was PBMCs. The V and J genes are TRBV5-6 and TRBJ2-7; no definite D call. The CDR3 loop is CASSLAQTYEQYF. As DNA, the CDR3 is TGTGCCAGCAGCTTGGCACAGACCTACGAGCAGTACTTC.